This T cell receptor (beta chain) was profiled in a study of blood T cell repertoires in COVID-19. In the authors' methods: Estimation of nucleated cell counts relied on the amplification of reference gene primers. TCRdb keeps only in-frame clones here, not all; method: immunoSEQ multiplex PCR. That table supplies the V and J calls and clone size; D and trimming were determined from the DNA. The sample contains over 200,000 clones, 86% of which appear only once. CDR1 ENHRY and CDR2 SYGVKD come from the germline V gene. J was trimmed by 2 bases and V by 6 bases; bases with no gene match: 3. The CDR3 loop spans 14 amino acids.

The sample taken for sequencing was PBMCs or T cells enriched from blood (not recorded which). The chain has TRBV10-3 and TRBJ1-4; TRBD1 matches 7 bases. This receptor was obtained from a woman aged 50 to 60 in a cohort exposed to, infected with or recovered from COVID-19 (not recorded which). In DNA, the CDR3 is TGTGCCATCAGCCCGGGACAGACTAATGAAAAACTGTTTTTT. Amino acids: CAISPGQTNEKLFF.